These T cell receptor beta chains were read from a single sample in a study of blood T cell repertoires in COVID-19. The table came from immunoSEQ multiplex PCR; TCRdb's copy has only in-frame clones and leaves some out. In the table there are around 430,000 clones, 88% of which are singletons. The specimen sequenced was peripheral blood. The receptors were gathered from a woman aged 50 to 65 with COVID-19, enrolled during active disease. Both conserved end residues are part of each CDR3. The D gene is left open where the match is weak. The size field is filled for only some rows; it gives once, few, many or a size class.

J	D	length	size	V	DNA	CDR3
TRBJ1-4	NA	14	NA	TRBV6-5	TGTGCCAGTGCTCTGACAGGCTATAATGAAAAACTGTTTTTT	CASALTGYNEKLFF
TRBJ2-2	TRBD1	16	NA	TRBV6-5	TGTGCCAGCAGTTACCAGGGGACAGCCTACCCCGGGGAGCTGTTTTTT	CASSYQGTAYPGELFF
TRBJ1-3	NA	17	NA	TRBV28	TGTGCCAGCAGTTTCGGAAGGTACCAGGGCTCTGGAAACACCATATATTTT	CASSFGRYQGSGNTIYF
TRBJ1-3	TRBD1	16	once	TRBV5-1	TGCGCCAGCAGCTCGACAGGGTTAGGTTCCGGAAACACCATATATTTT	CASSSTGLGSGNTIYF
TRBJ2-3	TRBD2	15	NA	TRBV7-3	TGTGCCAGCAGTACGGGGGGGCTCCGCACAGATACGCAGTATTTT	CASSTGGLRTDTQYF
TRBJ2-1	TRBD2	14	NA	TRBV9	TGTGCCAGCAGCGTCCAAGGGACTAACAATGAGCAGTTCTTC	CASSVQGTNNEQFF
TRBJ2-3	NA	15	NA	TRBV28	TGTGCCAGCAGTCCCCCGACTCAACTCACAGATACGCAGTATTTT	CASSPPTQLTDTQYF
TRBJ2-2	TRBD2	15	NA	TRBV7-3	TGTGCCAGCAGCTTTGCGGGGGGGAACACCGGGGAGCTGTTTTTT	CASSFAGGNTGELFF
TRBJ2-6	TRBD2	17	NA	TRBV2	TGTGCCAGCAGTGATAGCGGGGGGGTCCCTGGGGCCAACGTCCTGACTTTC	CASSDSGGVPGANVLTF
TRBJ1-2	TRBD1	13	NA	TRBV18	TGTGCCAGCTCACGCGGGACAGCTTATGGCTACACCTTC	CASSRGTAYGYTF
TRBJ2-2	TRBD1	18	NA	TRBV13	TGTGCCAGCAGCTTGAGGACAGGTGATGTCAGGGTCACCGGGGAGCTGTTTTTT	CASSLRTGDVRVTGELFF
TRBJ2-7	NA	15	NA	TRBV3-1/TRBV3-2	TGTGCCAGCAGCCAAGGTCATGGACGGGACTACGAGCAGTACTTC	CASSQGHGRDYEQYF
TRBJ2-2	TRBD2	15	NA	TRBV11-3	TGTGCCAGCAGCCCACGACTAGCGGGCACCGGGGAGCTGTTTTTT	CASSPRLAGTGELFF
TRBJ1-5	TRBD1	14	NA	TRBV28	TGTGCCGTATACGGGGGACAGCCACTAGGGCCCCAGCATTTT	CAVYGGQPLGPQHF
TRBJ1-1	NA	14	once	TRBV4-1	TGCGCCAGCAGCCCTTGGGGCATGAACACTGAAGCTTTCTTT	CASSPWGMNTEAFF
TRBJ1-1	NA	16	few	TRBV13	TGTGCCAGCAGCCCCGAAGGAATCGGGAGGAACACTGAAGCTTTCTTT	CASSPEGIGRNTEAFF
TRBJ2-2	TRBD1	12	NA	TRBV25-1	TGTGCCAGCACGACAGGGTCCGGGGAGCTGTTTTTT	CASTTGSGELFF
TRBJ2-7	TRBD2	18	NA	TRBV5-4	TGTGCCAGCAGCCGGAGGATTTTAGCGGGGGCCTTCTCCTACGAGCAGTACTTC	CASSRRILAGAFSYEQYF
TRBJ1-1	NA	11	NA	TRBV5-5	TGTGCCAGCAGCTTGAGACAGGTGACTTTCTTT	CASSLRQVTFF
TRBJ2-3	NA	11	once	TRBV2	TGTGCCAGCTCCAAAACAGATACGCAGTATTTT	CASSKTDTQYF